This T cell receptor (beta chain) was sequenced for a study of T cell responses to AZD1222 COVID-19 vaccine. Study findings and constraints: Spike-specific TCRs gained breadth and depth after people received two AZD1222 doses. Without day 14 samples, only post-peak T cell repertoires were studied. Distributed over spike, vaccine-associated CD4 TCRs predominated at 160-218 and 743-854. The donors showed a predominance of white British ancestry and of females, with possible underestimation of clonal diversity.

The CDR3 loop spans 15 amino acids. V gave up 2 bases and J gave up 0 bases, with 11 bases separating them. The germline CDR1 and CDR2 sequences are SNHLY and FYNNEI. TCRdb keeps only in-frame clones here, not all; method: immunoSEQ multiplex PCR. The repertoire holds about 190,000 clones, roughly 91% seen once, with over 0.85% in the top ten. Points on this clone: Its specificity is unknown.

The material was peripheral blood, obtained on day 0 of AZD1222 vaccination. The J gene is TRBJ2-7, the V gene TRBV2, with D hard to call. This clonotype originated in an adult in good health. CDR3 nucleotides: TGTGCCAGCAGTGAAATAATAGGAACCTCCTACGAGCAGTACTTC. Its translation: CASSEIIGTSYEQYF.